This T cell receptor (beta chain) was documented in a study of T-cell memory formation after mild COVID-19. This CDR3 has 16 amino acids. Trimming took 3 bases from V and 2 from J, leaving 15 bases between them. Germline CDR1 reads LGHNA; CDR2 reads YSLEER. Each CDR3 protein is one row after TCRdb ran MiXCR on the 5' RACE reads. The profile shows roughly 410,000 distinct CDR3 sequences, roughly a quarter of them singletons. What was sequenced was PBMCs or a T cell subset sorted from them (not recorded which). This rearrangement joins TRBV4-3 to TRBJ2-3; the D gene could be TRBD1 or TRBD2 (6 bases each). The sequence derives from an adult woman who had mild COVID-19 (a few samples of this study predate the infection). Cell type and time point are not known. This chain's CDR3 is CASSQEGGLITDTQYF. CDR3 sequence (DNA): TGCGCCAGCAGCCAGGAGGGGGGCCTAATCACAGATACGCAGTATTTT.